The entry below describes one TCR beta chain. Its antigen has not been determined. Base quality data are lacking; no much larger clone is found one base away. The data belong to a study of CXCR4 blockade with PD-1 therapy in pancreatic cancer (dated by TCRdb to about 2019). Background for the entire study: Multiplex immunohistochemistry and TCRbeta immunosequencing of resected pancreatic ductal adenocarcinoma were combined in the study with ex vivo slice culture in which PD-1 and CXCR4 blockade were tested. To assess intratumoral heterogeneity, two geographically distinct regions from each of roughly six tumors were TCR-sequenced. Study-wide findings and limitations: A strong correlation was found between the frequency of an amino acid clone and the number of distinct nucleotide rearrangements encoding that clone, which suggests convergent selection driven by common tumor antigens. Because only TCRbeta chains were sequenced, true antigen-specificity overlap among convergent dominant clones remained unconfirmed while awaiting paired alpha-beta single-cell sequencing. Tumors had clonal expansion, with a mean productive clonality of around 0.15 compared with roughly 0.05 in healthy blood, yet clonality showed no correlation with survival.

The junction shows trimming of 3 bases on V and 5 bases on J, and the gene matches do not reach 3 bases of it. Including the terminal cysteine and phenylalanine, the CDR3 comprises 13 residues. The kept DNA is CDR3 alone, 39 bases in frame from the first base. The CDR1 and CDR2 encoded by the germline V gene are MGHRA and YSYEKL. The patients who supplied the archived tumor blocks had received no neoadjuvant therapy before resection. In the preserved-tissue arm of the study, about 30 surgical resection samples from approximately 26 previously untreated pancreatic ductal adenocarcinoma patients were used. DNA for the resection arm was extracted from ten 5-micron curls of FFPE tumor cut next to the multiplex immunohistochemistry slide. Using the immunoSEQ Assay at Adaptive Biotechnologies, the researchers immunosequenced TCRbeta CDR3 regions from the extracted DNA. The original methods were these. To measure the absolute abundance of each unique TCRbeta CDR3, the sequences were collapsed and filtered. Clonality was defined as 1 minus Pielou's evenness, computed on productive in-frame rearrangements only. For regional overlap, the top 100 nucleotide rearrangements were followed across paired samples, and the Morisita index was used to compare paired samples against unrelated samples. Convergence of nucleotide rearrangements onto identical amino acid sequences was assessed with the immunoSEQ Rearrangement Details tool. This immuneACCESS table, as held by TCRdb, lists in-frame sequences with V and J called but not all clones. Of the missing ones, under half trace to an unresolved V gene in checked studies; the others have no known cause. V, J and clone size are those of that table, while D and trimming were read from the DNA. The sample records 6,000 or so clones, less than 40% of which are singletons. Around 12% of the sample rests with the top ten.

The clonotype originates from a human donor with pancreatic ductal adenocarcinoma. The rearranged chain carries TRBV4-1 and TRBJ2-7, with 8 bases matching TRBD1. Sequencing input: tumor tissue. The nucleotides read TGCGCCAGCAGCCATGACAGGGGACACGAGCAGTACTTC. Its product reads: CASSHDRGHEQYF.